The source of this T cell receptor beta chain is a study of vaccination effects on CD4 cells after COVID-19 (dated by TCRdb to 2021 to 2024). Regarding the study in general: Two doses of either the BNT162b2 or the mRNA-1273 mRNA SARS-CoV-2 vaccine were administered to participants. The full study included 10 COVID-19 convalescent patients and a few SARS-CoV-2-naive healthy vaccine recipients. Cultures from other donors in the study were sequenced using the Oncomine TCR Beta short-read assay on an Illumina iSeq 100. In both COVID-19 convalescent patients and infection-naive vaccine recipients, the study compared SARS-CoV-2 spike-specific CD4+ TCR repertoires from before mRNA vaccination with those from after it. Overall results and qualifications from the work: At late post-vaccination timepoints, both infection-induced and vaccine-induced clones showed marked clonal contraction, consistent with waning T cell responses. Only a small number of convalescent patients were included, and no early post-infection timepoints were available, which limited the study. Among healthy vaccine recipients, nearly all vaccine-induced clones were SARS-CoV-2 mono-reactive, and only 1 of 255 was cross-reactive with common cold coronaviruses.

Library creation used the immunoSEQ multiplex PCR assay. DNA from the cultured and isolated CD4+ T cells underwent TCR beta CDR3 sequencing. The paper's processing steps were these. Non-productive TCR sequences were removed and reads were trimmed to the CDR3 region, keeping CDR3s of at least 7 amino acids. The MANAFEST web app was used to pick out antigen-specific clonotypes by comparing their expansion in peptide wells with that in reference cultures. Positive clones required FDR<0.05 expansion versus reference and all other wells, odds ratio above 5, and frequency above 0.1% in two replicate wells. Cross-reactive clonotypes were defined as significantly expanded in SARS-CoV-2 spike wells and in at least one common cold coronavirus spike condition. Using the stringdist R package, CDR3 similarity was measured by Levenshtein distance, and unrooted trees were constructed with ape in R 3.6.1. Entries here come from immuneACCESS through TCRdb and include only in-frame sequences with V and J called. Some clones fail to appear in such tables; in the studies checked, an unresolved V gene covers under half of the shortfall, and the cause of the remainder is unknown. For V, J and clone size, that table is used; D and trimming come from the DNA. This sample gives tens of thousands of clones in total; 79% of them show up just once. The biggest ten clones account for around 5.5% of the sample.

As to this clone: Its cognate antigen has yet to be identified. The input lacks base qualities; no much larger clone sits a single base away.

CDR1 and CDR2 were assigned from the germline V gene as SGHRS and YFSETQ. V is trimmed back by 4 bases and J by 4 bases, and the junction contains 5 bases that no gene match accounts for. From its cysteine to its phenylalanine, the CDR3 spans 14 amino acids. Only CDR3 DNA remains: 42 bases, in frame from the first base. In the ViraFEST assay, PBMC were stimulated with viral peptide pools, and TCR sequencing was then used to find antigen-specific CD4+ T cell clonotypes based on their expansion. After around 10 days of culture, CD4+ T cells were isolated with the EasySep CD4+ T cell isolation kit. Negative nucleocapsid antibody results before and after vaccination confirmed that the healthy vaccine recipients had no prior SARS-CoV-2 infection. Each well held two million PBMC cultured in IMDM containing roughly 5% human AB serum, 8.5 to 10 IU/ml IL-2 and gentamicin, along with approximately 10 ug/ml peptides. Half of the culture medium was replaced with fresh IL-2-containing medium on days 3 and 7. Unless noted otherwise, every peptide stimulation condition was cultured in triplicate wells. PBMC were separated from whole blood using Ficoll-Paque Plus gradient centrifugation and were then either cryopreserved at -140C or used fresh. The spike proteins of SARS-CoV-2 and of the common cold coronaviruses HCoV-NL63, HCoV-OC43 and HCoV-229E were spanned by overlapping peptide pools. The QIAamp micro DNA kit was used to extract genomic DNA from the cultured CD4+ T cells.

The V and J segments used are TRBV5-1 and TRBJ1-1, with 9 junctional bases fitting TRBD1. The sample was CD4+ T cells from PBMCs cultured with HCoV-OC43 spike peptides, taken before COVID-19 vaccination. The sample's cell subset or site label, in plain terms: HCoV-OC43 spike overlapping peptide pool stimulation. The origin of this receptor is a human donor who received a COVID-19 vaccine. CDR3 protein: CASSPDRGVTEAFF. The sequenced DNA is TGCGCCAGCAGCCCGGACAGGGGTGTCACTGAAGCTTTCTTT.